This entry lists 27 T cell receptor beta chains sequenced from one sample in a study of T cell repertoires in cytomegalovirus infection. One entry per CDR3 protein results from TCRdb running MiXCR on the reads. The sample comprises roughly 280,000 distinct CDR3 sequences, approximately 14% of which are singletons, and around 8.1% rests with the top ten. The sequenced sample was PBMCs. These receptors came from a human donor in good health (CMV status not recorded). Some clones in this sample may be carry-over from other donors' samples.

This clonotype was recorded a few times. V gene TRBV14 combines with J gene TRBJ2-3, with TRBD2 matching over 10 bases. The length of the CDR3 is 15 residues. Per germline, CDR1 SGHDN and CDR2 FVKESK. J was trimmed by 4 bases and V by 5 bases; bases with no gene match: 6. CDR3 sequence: CASSALAGVADTQYF. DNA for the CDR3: TGTGCCAGCAGCGCTCTAGCGGGAGTAGCAGATACGCAGTATTTT.

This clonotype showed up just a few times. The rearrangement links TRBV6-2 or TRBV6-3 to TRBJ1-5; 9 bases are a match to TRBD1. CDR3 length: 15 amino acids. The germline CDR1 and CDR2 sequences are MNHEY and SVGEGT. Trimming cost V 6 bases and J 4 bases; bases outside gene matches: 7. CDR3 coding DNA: TGTGCCAGCAGCCGACGGGGACAGGGTAATCAGCCCCAGCATTTT. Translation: CASSRRGQGNQPQHF.

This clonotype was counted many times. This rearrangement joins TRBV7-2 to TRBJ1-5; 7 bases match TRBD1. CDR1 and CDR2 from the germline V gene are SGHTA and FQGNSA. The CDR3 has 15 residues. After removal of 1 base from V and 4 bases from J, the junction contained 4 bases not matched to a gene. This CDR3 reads CASSLGGQANQPQHF. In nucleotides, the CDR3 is TGTGCCAGCAGCTTAGGTGGACAGGCAAATCAGCCCCAGCATTTT.

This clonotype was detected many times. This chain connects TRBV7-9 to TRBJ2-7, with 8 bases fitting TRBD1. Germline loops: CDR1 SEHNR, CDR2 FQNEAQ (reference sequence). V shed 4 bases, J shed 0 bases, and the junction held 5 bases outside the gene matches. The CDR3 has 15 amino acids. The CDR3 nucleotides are TGTGCCAGCAGCTCGGGACAGGTCAGCTCCTACGAGCAGTACTTC. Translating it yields CASSSGQVSSYEQYF.

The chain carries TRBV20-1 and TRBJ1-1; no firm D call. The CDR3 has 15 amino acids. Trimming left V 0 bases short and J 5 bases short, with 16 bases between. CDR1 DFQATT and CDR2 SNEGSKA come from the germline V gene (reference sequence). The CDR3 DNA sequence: TGCAGTGCTAGAGATCTAGCCTACCGTAGTACTGAAGCTTTCTTT. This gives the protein CSARDLAYRSTEAFF.

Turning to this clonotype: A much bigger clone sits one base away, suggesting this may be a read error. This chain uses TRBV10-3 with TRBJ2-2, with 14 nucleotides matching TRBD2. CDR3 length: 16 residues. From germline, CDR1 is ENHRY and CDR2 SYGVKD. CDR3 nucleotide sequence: TGTGCCATCAGCGGACTAGCGGGAGGAACCACCGGGGTGCTGTTTTTT. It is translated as CAISGLAGGTTGVLFF.

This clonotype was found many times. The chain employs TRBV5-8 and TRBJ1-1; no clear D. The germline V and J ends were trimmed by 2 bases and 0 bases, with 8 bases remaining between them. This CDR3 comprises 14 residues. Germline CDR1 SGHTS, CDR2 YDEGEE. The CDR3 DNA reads TGTGCCAGCAGCTTCTGGGCAGTGAACACTGAAGCTTTCTTT. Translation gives CASSFWAVNTEAFF.

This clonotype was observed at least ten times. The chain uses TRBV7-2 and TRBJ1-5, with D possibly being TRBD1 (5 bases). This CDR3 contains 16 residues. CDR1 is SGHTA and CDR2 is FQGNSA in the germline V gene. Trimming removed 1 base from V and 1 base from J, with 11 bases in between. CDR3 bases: TGTGCCAGCAGCTTAGAAGGGGCGGGCAGCAATCAGCCCCAGCATTTT. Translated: CASSLEGAGSNQPQHF.

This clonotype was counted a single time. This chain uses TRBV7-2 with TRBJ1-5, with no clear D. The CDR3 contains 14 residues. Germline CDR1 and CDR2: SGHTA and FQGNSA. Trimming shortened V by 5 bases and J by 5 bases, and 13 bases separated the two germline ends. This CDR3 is CASSRLTGYQPQHF. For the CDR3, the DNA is TGTGCCAGCAGCCGCTTGACGGGATATCAGCCCCAGCATTTT.

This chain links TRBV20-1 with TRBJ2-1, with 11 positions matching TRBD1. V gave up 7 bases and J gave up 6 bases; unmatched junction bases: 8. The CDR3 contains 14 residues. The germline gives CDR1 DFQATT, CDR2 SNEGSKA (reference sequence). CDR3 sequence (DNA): TGCAGTGTTCGAGGACAGGGGGCTGGCAATGAGCAGTTCTTC. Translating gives CSVRGQGAGNEQFF.

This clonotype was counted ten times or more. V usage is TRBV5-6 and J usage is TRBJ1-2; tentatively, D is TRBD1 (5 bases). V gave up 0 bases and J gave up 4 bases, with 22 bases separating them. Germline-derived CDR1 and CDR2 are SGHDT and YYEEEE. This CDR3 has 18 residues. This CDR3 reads CASSLAGGHGPTSYGYTF. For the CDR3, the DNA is TGTGCCAGCAGCTTGGCAGGTGGACATGGGCCAACCTCCTATGGCTACACCTTC.

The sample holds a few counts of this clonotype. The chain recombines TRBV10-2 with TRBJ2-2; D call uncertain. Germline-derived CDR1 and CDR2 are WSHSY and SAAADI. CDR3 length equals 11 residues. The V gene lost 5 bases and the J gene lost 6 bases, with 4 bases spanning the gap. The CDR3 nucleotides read TGCGCCAGCAGTCGTCCCGGGGAGCTGTTTTTT. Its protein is CASSRPGELFF.

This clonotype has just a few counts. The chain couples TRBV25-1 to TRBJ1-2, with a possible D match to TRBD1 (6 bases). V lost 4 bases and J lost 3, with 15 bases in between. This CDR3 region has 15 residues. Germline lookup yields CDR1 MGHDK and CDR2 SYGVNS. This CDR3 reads CASSANRDKHYGYTF. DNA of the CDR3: TGTGCCAGCAGTGCCAACCGGGACAAGCACTATGGCTACACCTTC.

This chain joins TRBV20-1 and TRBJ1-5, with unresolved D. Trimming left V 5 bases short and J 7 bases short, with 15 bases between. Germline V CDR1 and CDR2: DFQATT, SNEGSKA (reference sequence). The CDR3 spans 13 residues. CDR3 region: CSASWSGQQPQHF. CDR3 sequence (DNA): TGCAGTGCTTCCTGGAGTGGTCAGCAGCCCCAGCATTTT.

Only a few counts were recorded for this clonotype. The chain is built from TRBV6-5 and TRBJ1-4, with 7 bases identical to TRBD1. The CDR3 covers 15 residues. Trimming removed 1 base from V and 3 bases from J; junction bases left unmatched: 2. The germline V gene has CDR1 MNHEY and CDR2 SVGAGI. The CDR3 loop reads CASSYWGTANEKLFF. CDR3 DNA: TGTGCCAGCAGTTACTGGGGGACAGCTAATGAAAAACTGTTTTTT.

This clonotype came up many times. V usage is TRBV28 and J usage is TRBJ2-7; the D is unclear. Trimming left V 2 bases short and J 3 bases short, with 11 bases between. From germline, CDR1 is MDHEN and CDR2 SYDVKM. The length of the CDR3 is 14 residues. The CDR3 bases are TGTGCCAGCAGTTTAGGCGTGATCCGCTACGAGCAGTACTTC. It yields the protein CASSLGVIRYEQYF.

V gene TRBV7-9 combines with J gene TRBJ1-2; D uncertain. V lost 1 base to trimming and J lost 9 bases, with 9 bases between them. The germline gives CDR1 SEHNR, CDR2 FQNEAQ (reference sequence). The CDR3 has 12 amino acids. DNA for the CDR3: TGTGCCAGCAGCTTAGAGCACCTAAGCTACACCTTC. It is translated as CASSLEHLSYTF.

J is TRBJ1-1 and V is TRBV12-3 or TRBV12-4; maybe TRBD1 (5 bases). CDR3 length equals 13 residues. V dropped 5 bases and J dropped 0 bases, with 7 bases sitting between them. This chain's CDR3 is CASSGGVNTEAFF. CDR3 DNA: TGTGCCAGCAGTGGGGGGGTGAACACTGAAGCTTTCTTT.

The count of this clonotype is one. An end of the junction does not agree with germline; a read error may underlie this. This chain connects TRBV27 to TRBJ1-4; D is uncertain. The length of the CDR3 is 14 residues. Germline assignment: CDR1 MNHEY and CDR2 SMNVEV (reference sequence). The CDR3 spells CASSLSCRGMKNCF. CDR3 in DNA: TGTGCCAGCAGTTTATCTTGTCGGGGAATGAAAAACTGTTTT.

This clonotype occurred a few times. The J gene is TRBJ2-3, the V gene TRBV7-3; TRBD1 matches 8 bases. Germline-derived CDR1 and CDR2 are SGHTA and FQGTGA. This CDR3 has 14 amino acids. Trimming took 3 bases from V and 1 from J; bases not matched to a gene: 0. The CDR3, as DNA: TGTGCCAGCAGCTTCAGGGGGCGCACAGATACGCAGTATTTT. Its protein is CASSFRGRTDTQYF.

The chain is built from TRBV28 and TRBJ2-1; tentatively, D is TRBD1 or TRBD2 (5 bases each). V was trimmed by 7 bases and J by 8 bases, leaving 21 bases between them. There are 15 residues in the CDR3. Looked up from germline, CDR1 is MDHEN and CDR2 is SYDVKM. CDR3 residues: CASILRGMGDDEQFF. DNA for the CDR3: TGTGCCAGCATCCTACGAGGGATGGGGGACGATGAGCAGTTCTTC.

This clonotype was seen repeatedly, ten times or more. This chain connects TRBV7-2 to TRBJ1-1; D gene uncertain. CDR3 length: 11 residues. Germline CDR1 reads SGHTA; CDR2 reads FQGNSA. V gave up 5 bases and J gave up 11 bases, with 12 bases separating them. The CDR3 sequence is CASSLTLRAFF. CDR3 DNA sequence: TGTGCCAGCAGCCTGACATTACGGGCTTTCTTT.

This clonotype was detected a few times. This CDR3 reads CASKLGGTDTQYF. The CDR3 DNA sequence: TGTGCCAGCAAGCTCGGGGGAACAGATACGCAGTATTTT. The chain recombines TRBV7-9 with TRBJ2-3; a weak D match, TRBD2 (6 bases). The V end was cut by 7 bases, the J end by 3 bases, with 11 bases between. Germline CDR1 reads SEHNR; CDR2 reads FQNEAQ (reference sequence). CDR3 length equals 13 residues.

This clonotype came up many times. CDR3 nucleotide sequence: TGTGCCAGCAGGGAGGCCGGGACATCGAACACTGAAGCTTTCTTT. Translation gives CASREAGTSNTEAFF. This rearrangement joins TRBV6-5 to TRBJ1-1; D is perhaps TRBD1 (6 bases). The CDR3 spans 15 residues. The V and J ends lost 6 bases and 1 base respectively, with 15 bases between them. From germline, CDR1 is MNHEY and CDR2 SVGAGI.

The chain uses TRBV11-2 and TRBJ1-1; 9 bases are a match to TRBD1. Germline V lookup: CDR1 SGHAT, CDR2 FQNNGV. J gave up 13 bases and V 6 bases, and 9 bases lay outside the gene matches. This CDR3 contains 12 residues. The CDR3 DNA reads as TGTGCCAGCAGGGCGGGACAGGGCATGCTTTTCTTT. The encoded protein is CASRAGQGMLFF.

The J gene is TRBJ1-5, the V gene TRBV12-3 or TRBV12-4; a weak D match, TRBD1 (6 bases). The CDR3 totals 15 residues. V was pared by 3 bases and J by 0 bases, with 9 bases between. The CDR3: CASSFLTGSNQPQHF. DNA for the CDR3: TGTGCCAGCAGTTTCCTGACAGGTAGCAATCAGCCCCAGCATTTT.

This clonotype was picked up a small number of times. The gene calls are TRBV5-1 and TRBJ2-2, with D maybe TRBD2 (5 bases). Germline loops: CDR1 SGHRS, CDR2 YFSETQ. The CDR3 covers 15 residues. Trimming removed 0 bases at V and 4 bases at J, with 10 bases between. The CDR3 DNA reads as TGCGCCAGCAGCTTGGCTCCGGCGGGCACCGGGGAGCTGTTTTTT. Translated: CASSLAPAGTGELFF. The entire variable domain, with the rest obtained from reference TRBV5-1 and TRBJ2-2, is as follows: KAGVTQTPRYLIKTRGQQVTLSCSPISGHRSVSWYQQTPGQGLQFLFEYFSETQRNKGNFPGRFSGRQFSNSRSEMNVSTLELGDSALYLCASSLAPAGTGELFFGEGSRLTVL.